This TCR beta chain was recorded in a study of T cell repertoires in cytomegalovirus infection (dated by TCRdb to between 2018 and 2021). Study-level background: Donor HLA type was relevant to the analysis, as public TCR beta signatures indicated carriage of CMV infection together with the matching HLA type. Overall results and qualifications from the work: The ex vivo response was dominated by HLA-C-restricted CMV-specific TCR beta clonotypes, which also provided the single most frequent clonotype in two of eight donors. Carriers of CMV infection plus the relevant HLA type were discriminated by the cumulative frequency of public TCR beta family members in the study cohort and in an independent approximately 340-donor cohort.

The data were produced on an Illumina HiSeq 1500. TCRdb itself trimmed the public reads at Q25 with fastp, ran MiXCR and retained productive beta chains. Duplicate CDR3 protein sequences are folded into a single record with the most common DNA and genes. Present in this sample are around 740,000 distinct CDR3 sequences, under 40% of which were seen just once. The leading ten clones occupy around 3% of the sample. V is cut by 0 bases and J by 9 bases, and the space between the germline ends is 9 bases. Based on the germline V gene, the CDR1 and CDR2 sequences are SGHVS and FNYEAQ. Inclusive of the bounding cysteine and phenylalanine, the CDR3 is 13 residues long. Of all the DNA, just the CDR3 is kept, 39 bases in frame from base 1. Note on this clonotype: Its antigen remains undetermined. The record has no base qualities; no much larger clone is one base away.

The chain employs TRBV7-6 and TRBJ1-5; no D segment can be confidently identified. Sequencing used PBMCs. This receptor was taken from a human donor in good health (CMV status not recorded). Some clones in this sample may be carry-over from other donors' samples. The CDR3 is CASSLALSGPQHF. The DNA sequence is as follows: TGTGCCAGCAGCTTAGCACTGTCGGGGCCCCAGCATTTT.